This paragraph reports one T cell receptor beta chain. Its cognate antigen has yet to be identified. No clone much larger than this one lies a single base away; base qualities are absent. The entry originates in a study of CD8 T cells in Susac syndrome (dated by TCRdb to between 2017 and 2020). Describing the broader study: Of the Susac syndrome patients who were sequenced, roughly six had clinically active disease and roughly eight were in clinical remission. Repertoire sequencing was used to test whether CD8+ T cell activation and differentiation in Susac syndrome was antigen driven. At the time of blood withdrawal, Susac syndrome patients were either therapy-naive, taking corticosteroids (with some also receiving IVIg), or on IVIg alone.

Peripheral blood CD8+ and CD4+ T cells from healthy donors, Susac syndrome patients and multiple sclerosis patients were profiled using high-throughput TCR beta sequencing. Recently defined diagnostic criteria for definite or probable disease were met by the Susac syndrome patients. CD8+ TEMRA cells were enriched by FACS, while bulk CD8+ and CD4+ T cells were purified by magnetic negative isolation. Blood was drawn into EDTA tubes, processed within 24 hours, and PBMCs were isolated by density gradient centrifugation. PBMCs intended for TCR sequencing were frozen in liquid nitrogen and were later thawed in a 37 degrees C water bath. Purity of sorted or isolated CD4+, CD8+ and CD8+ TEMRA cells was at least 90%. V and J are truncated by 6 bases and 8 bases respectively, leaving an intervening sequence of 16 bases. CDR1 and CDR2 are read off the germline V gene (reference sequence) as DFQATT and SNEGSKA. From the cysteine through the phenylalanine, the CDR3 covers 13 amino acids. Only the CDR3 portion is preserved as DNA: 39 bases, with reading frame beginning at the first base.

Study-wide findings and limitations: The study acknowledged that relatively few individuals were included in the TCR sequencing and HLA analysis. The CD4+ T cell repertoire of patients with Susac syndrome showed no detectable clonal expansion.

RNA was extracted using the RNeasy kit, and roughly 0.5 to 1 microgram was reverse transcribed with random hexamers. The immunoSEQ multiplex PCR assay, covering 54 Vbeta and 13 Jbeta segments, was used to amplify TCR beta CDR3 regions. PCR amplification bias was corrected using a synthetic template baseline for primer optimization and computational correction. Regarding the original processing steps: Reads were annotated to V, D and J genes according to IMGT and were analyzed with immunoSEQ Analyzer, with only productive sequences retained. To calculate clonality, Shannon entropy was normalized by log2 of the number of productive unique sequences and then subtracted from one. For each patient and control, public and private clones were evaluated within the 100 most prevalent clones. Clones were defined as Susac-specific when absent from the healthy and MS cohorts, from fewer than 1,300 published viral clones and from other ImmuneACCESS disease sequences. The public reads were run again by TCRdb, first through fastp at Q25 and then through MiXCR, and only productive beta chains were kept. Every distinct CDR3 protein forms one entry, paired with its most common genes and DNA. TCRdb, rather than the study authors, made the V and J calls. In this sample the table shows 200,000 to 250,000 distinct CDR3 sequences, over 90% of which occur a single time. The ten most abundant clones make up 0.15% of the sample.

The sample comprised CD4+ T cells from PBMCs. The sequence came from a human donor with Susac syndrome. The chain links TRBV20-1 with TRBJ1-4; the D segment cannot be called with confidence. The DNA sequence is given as TGCAGTGCCCCGGCCTGGGAAGGAGAAAAACTGTTTTTT. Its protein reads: CSAPAWEGEKLFF.